Included here is one T cell receptor (beta chain) sequence, with context. The specificity of this receptor is unknown. No per-base quality is available; no much larger clone lies one base away. The sample originates from a study of blood T cells in healthy people across ages (dated by TCRdb to 2014 to 2015). Context from the whole study: In model experiments, template switching captured about one uniquely barcoded TCR beta cDNA molecule for every two T cells. To avoid experimental bias, donors of different ages were randomly spread across the sequencing lanes. Using deep sequencing normalized with unique cDNA molecular identifiers, the study measured how TCR beta repertoire diversity changes with age. The study analyzed two additional independent replicas of 1 million unique cDNA reads from the same blood draw for two donors, one aged 18 to 30 and one aged 80 or older. Donors were grouped into four age groups: young (average approximately 16 years), middle-aged (less than 40), aged (62) and long-lived (about 82).

From V the trimming removes 8 bases and from J it removes 8 bases, while the gene matches leave 10 bases of the junction unaccounted for. The CDR3 runs 13 residues from the cysteine to the phenylalanine. The only DNA kept is the CDR3, 39 bases in frame from the first base. The germline V gene (reference sequence) specifies DFQATT as CDR1 and SNEGSKA as CDR2. The library was obtained by 5' RACE. TCRdb names Illumina HiSeq 2500 as the instrument used. A second PCR of roughly 7 to 12 cycles was run with a J-beta primer mix and a sample-barcoded 5' primer. A unique molecular identifier was introduced onto each TCR beta cDNA molecule by a template-switch 5' adaptor carrying 12 random nucleotides. Each sample yielded at least 2.5 million CDR3-containing paired-end reads. All of the RNA was converted into first-strand cDNA using the Mint cDNA synthesis kit, with a TRBC-specific oligonucleotide serving as the primer. All cDNA was treated with uracil-DNA glycosylase and then went through a first 18-cycle PCR with the universal primers M1SS and BC2_uni_R. The authors' analysis ran thus. Each sample was normalized by randomly selecting 1 million high-quality reads, each carrying a distinct molecular identifier. Instead of being binned into consensus sequences, reads with shared molecular identifiers were discarded. CDR3 identification, clonotype clustering and error correction used MiTCR with a Q25 quality threshold and the strictest error-elimination algorithm. A nonparametric unseen species model using Euler transformation provided a lower-bound estimate of total TCR beta diversity. TCRdb passed the public sequencing reads through fastp at Q25 and MiXCR, retaining productive beta sequences. Rows matching on CDR3 protein sequence are summarized as one entry with the most common DNA and genes. Here the V and J calls rest on TCRdb's processing, not on the authors' analysis. The sample table shows hundreds of thousands of distinct CDR3 sequences, and 45% to 55% are seen once. The ten largest clones take up just under 25% of the sample.

The donors were about 40 Caucasian individuals from Russia, aged about 6 to 100 years, who were systemically healthy. Roughly 10 milliliters of peripheral blood were collected from each donor into EDTA-treated Vacutainer tubes. PBMCs were isolated by Ficoll-Paque density-gradient centrifugation, with at least 6 million obtained per sample. Total RNA was extracted from PBMCs with Trizol reagent, with at least 5 micrograms obtained per sample. The percentages of naive CD45RAhigh/CD27high T cells were determined by flow cytometry on a PBMC aliquot from every donor. Overall study outcomes, separate from this receptor: Compared with the aged group, the long-lived group had more naive CD4+ T cells, fewer expanded clones and increased TCR diversity, a pattern suggesting age selection. Estimates of total diversity based on one million sequenced T cells were considered lower bounds and underestimates. Because donor CMV infection status was unknown, age-related changes in expanded clonotypes were potentially confounded. Because profiling used bulk unsorted PBMCs, naive and antigen-experienced compartments could not be compared conclusively. As age increased, observed TCR beta diversity per million T cells dropped in a roughly linear way, and a significant reduction was already evident by age about 40. The percentage of naive T cells measured by flow cytometry correlated strongly with observed TCR beta diversity.

The specimen was blood. This sequence originates from a man older than 75 in good health. The chain was built from TRBV20-1 and TRBJ2-1, with TRBD1 matching 9 junction bases. CDR3 reads: CSPHVTGGDEQFF. The DNA sequence follows: TGCAGTCCTCACGTGACAGGGGGGGATGAGCAGTTCTTC.